This TCR beta chain was identified in a study of control samples from healthy donors and cancer patients (dated by TCRdb to 2018 to 2020). Taken from the germline V gene (reference sequence), the CDR1 and CDR2 loops are GTSNPN and SVGIG. The CDR3, from cysteine to phenylalanine, totals 14 residues. Only the CDR3 DNA stays, 42 bases, in frame from base 1. Between the V and J ends, shortened by 2 bases and 7 bases respectively, the junction contains 17 bases. To prepare the library, the immunoSEQ multiplex PCR assay was applied. The table was pulled from immuneACCESS by TCRdb, which kept in-frame rearrangements only. Such tables lose some clones; where checked, under half of the loss comes from unresolved V genes, and the rest has no known cause. This sample is represented by roughly 150,000 clones; 80% to 95% of them were singletons. The leading ten clones occupy 4.5% to 6% of the sample. Worth noting for this clone: Its antigen has not been determined. Nothing much larger sits one base from this clone, and base qualities are not available.

This chain joins TRBV30 to TRBJ1-1; TRBD1 is possibly the D segment (5 matching bases). Material: blood. This receptor was taken from a man younger than 30 in good health. This receptor has the CDR3 CAWSQGTERDEAFF. The nucleotides are TGTGCCTGGAGTCAGGGAACAGAACGAGATGAAGCTTTCTTT.